This T cell receptor (beta chain) was recorded in a study of blood T cell repertoires in COVID-19. Ages ranged from roughly 18 to 100 years, with residence in around 24 US areas. TCRdb keeps only in-frame clones here, not all; method: immunoSEQ multiplex PCR. The sample lists some 300,000 clones; roughly 91% were seen once. The germline V gene has CDR1 WNHNN and CDR2 SYGVQD (reference sequence). Trimming removed 0 bases from V and 6 bases from J, with 9 bases in between. This CDR3 contains 13 residues. The TCR sequence derives from a woman aged 30 to 39 who had recovered from COVID-19. This rearrangement joins TRBV10-1 to TRBJ2-7; the D gene is possibly TRBD2 (5 bases). Sequenced input: PBMCs or T cells enriched from blood (not recorded which). The CDR3 DNA follows: TGCGCCAGCAGTGAGTCCTCGGGGTCCGAGCAGTACTTC. Protein: CASSESSGSEQYF.